This TCR beta chain came from a study of monozygotic twins with inflammatory bowel disease. Germline V gene lookup returns CDR1 KGHDR and CDR2 SFDVKD. The CDR3 spans 12 residues. General study results and limits: Nothing supported a single strong signal or clonotype that was associated with IBD.

Investigators pulled total RNA out of whole blood and did not sort T cells. Remarks on this clonotype: No antigen is known for it.

UMIs incorporating a 6-nucleotide sample barcode were appended by means of template switching. Amplification of TCRalpha and TCRbeta cDNA involved two nested PCRs that ran for roughly 17 and 9 cycles. One entry per CDR3 protein, without DNA, is what TCRdb gives after re-calling the 5' RACE reads. The table for this sample gives hundreds of thousands of distinct CDR3 sequences. The sample was blood. The receptor's source is a human donor with ulcerative colitis or Crohn's disease, or a healthy co-twin of an affected twin (not recorded which). The chain uses TRBV24-1 and TRBJ2-7. The CDR3 protein is CATSDLQGKQYF.